The 7 T cell receptor beta chains below come from one sample, sequenced in a study of blood T cell repertoires in COVID-19. This table comes from immunoSEQ multiplex PCR, and its TCRdb copy is limited to in-frame clones, with some not included. The sample contains hundreds of thousands of clones, 70% to 90% of which appear only once. Material for sequencing was PBMCs or T cells enriched from blood (not recorded which). Every receptor here comes from a man aged 50-59 years who had been exposed to COVID-19.

This chain connects TRBV24-1 to TRBJ1-4, with 9 bases identical to TRBD1. The junction had 4 bases not matched to a gene; V was cut back by 4 bases and J by 5 bases. Germline CDR1 reads KGHDR; CDR2 reads SFDVKD. The CDR3 loop spans 15 amino acids. CDR3: CATSDPGTGNEKLFF. The DNA of the CDR3 is TGTGCCACCAGTGACCCCGGGACAGGGAATGAAAAACTGTTTTTT.

The CDR3 sequence: CASSELSRLPAFF. Here the CDR3 DNA reads TGTGCCAGCAGTGAACTCTCGCGATTACCAGCTTTCTTT. The V gene is TRBV25-1, the J gene TRBJ1-1, with unresolved D. There are 13 residues in the CDR3. Germline V gene sequence: CDR1 MGHDK, CDR2 SYGVNS. V shed 2 bases and J shed 10 bases, with 14 bases lying between them.

DNA for the CDR3: TGTGCCAGCAGCTACCTTGGACAGGGTGTGTACTACGAGCAGTACTTC. Translating it yields CASSYLGQGVYYEQYF. The chain has TRBV13 and TRBJ2-7; 8 nucleotides align to TRBD1. With 4 bases clipped from V and 3 bases from J, the junction kept 11 bases outside the gene matches. The CDR3 totals 16 residues. Germline V gene lookup returns CDR1 PRHDT and CDR2 FYEKMQ (reference sequence).

The chain couples TRBV10-3 to TRBJ1-2, with D perhaps TRBD1 (6 bases). The CDR3 spans 12 residues. V lost 2 bases and J lost 7, with 8 bases in between. CDR1 ENHRY and CDR2 SYGVKD come from the germline V gene. CDR3 protein: CAISETGIGYTF. The CDR3 coding sequence is TGTGCCATCAGTGAGACAGGGATTGGCTACACCTTC.

This chain uses TRBV14 with TRBJ2-2; D not resolved. CDR1 is SGHDN and CDR2 is FVKESK in the germline V gene. V dropped 4 bases and J dropped 5 bases, with 8 bases sitting between them. The CDR3 runs 13 residues. CDR3 amino acids: CASSRSRTGELFF. The CDR3 DNA reads TGTGCCAGCAGCCGGTCGAGGACCGGGGAGCTGTTTTTT. Based on the CDR3 plus reference TRBV14 and TRBJ2-2, the full variable domain is EAGVTQFPSHSVIEKGQTVTLRCDPISGHDNLYWYRRVMGKEIKFLLHFVKESKQDESGMPNNRFLAERTGGTYSTLKVQPAELEDSGVYFCASSRSRTGELFFGEGSRLTVL.

This chain uses TRBV5-1 with TRBJ1-2, with D possibly being TRBD1 (6 bases). The CDR3 spans 14 residues. Trimming removed 0 bases at V and 6 bases at J, with 12 bases between. CDR1 and CDR2 from the germline V gene are SGHRS and YFSETQ. The CDR3 loop reads CASSLEAPGDGYTF. The CDR3 region has the DNA TGCGCCAGCAGCTTGGAGGCCCCAGGGGATGGCTACACCTTC.

The chain employs TRBV5-1 and TRBJ2-3; TRBD2 aligns across 8 bases. V gave up 0 bases and J gave up 3 bases; unmatched junction bases: 6. CDR1 and CDR2 (germline): SGHRS, YFSETQ. This CDR3 has 16 residues. In DNA form, the CDR3 reads TGCGCCAGCAGCTTGGAGGCTAGCGGGTTAACAGATACGCAGTATTTT. Translation gives CASSLEASGLTDTQYF.